The clone carrying this T cell receptor beta chain was counted once. Its specificity is unknown. Sequencing templates came from extracted RNA that was reverse transcribed into cDNA. Sequencing was performed with immunoSEQ multiplex PCR; in TCRdb, only in-frame clones are kept and a portion is missing. Among around 200,000 clones listed, about 60% were seen once. This entry is derived from a study of CD8+ T cells in alopecia areata. General study findings and limits: Expanded CD8+ clones among the top 100, as well as scalp clonality, were significantly decreased by tofacitinib. While tofacitinib was given, many expanded lesional clones persisted in scalp and blood.

As for treatment: oral pan-JAK inhibitor, 5-10 mg twice daily. Obtained from alopecia areata patients were lesional scalp punch biopsies along with peripheral blood. In germline, CDR1 is SGHTA, CDR2 FQGNSA. V lost 5 bases and J 4 bases, leaving 17 bases between the germline ends. The CDR3 spans 15 residues. The sample here was CD4+ T cells sorted from blood, taken at week 4, from a patient treated with tofacitinib. The chain couples TRBV7-2 to TRBJ1-2; weak D call: TRBD1 (5 bases). This receptor was taken from a human donor with alopecia areata. CDR3 in amino acids: CASSADSGDGYGYTF. CDR3 sequence (DNA): TGTGCCAGCAGCGCAGACTCGGGGGACGGCTATGGCTACACCTTC.